This T cell receptor beta chain emerged from a study of blood T cells in healthy people across ages (dated by TCRdb to about 2015). Looking at the study overall: In model experiments, roughly one uniquely barcoded TCR beta cDNA molecule per two T cells was captured by template switching. The study measured age-related changes in TCR beta repertoire diversity using deep sequencing normalized with unique cDNA molecular identifiers. The donors were split into four age groups: young (average roughly 15 years), middle-aged (nearly 40), aged (62) and long-lived (approximately 80). The study analyzed two additional independent replicas of 1 million unique cDNA reads from the same blood draw for two donors, one aged 18 to 29 and one aged 80 or older. Overall results and qualifications from the work: Compared with the aged group, the long-lived group had more naive CD4+ T cells, fewer expanded clones and increased TCR diversity, suggesting age selection. The percentage of naive T cells measured by flow cytometry correlated strongly with observed TCR beta diversity. Estimates of total diversity from one million sequenced T cells were regarded as lower bounds and underestimates. As age increased, observed TCR beta diversity per million T cells dropped in a roughly linear way, and a significant reduction was already evident by age 40. Conclusive comparison of naive and antigen-experienced compartments was prevented by the profiling of bulk unsorted PBMCs. Because the CMV infection status of the donors was unknown, age-related changes in expanded clonotypes may potentially have been confounded.

The roughly 39 donors, aged 6 to 90 years, were systemically healthy Caucasian individuals from Russia. Each donor gave around 9.8 milliliters of peripheral blood, collected into EDTA-treated Vacutainer tubes. Ficoll-Paque density-gradient centrifugation was used to isolate PBMCs, with at least 6.5 million per sample. Trizol reagent was used to extract total RNA from PBMCs, with at least 6 micrograms per sample. For every donor, flow cytometry on a PBMC aliquot measured the percentage of naive CD45RAhigh/CD27high T cells. This clonotype occurred a few times. Its antigen is still unknown. There are no base qualities to consult, and no much larger clone falls within one base. The germline ends are 10 bases apart after V is trimmed by 9 bases and J by 0 bases. The germline V gene gives CDR1 as ENHRY and CDR2 as SYGVKD. Inclusive of the bounding cysteine and phenylalanine, the CDR3 is 13 residues long. Here the CDR3 DNA is all that survives: 39 bases in frame from base 1.

The library relied on 5' RACE. This sample was sequenced with an Illumina HiSeq 2500. The second PCR ran for roughly 7 to 12 cycles and used a J-beta primer mix along with a sample-barcoded 5' primer. Each TCR beta cDNA molecule received a unique molecular identifier from a template-switch 5' adaptor carrying 12 random nucleotides. Each sample yielded at least 2.5 million CDR3-containing paired-end reads. The Mint cDNA synthesis kit, primed by a TRBC-specific oligonucleotide, was used to synthesize first-strand cDNA from all RNA. After uracil-DNA glycosylase treatment, a first 18-cycle PCR used universal primers M1SS and BC2_uni_R on all cDNA. The paper's data handling went like this. For normalization, 1 million high-quality reads, each with a distinct molecular identifier, were randomly selected from each sample. Reads sharing molecular identifiers were discarded rather than binned into consensus sequences. CDR3 identification, clonotype clustering and error correction used MiTCR with a Q25 quality threshold and the strictest error-elimination algorithm. A nonparametric unseen species model with Euler transformation was used to estimate a lower bound on total TCR beta diversity. TCRdb reran the public reads through fastp at Q25 and MiXCR, keeping productive beta chains. Entries are consolidated by CDR3 protein sequence, retaining the most common genes and DNA. These V and J calls rely on TCRdb rather than the paper's analysis. Here the sample has 780,000 or so distinct CDR3 sequences; roughly 25% occur a single time. The biggest ten clones account for approximately 3.7% of the sample.

This sample was also put to use in a study of T cells of mothers and their children. The second paper states: Donors were nine systemically healthy Caucasian individuals: three mothers and their six children. cDNA synthesis consumed the entire amount of extracted RNA, loaded at around 1.5 ug RNA in each 15 ul reaction. Sample barcodes and 2-4 random nucleotides were added via the M1S primer in the second PCR. Over 10 million TCR beta CDR3 reads came from each mother, compared with 3.3 million or so reads from each child. Thymic selection similarly shapes TCR recombination output in related and unrelated pairs, with minor effect from inherited differences. Related mother-child pairs always showed normalized repertoire overlap that was slightly higher than in unrelated mother-child pairs, though the difference was never significant. Persistent microchimeric T cell clones were not detected, at a sensitivity of about 90 clones per million clonotypes. To look for features that set related mother-child pairs apart from unrelated individuals, the researchers ran deep NGS to compare the TCR beta repertoires of mothers and children. On average, the children were roughly 11 +/- 4 years old, while the mothers were around 42 +/- 4 years old. After adapters were ligated using NEBNext reagents, the libraries underwent 100+100 nt paired-end sequencing on an Illumina HiSeq 2000. Mother and child libraries were prepared a month apart and sequenced in separate runs to prevent cross-contamination. Each donor had between roughly 450,000 and 2,300,000 distinct TCR beta clonotypes identified. Naive TCR beta clonotypes were estimated from low-frequency clonotypes matched to each donor's FACS-determined naive share, without sorting.

This chain joins TRBV10-3 to TRBJ2-3, with no confidently assigned D gene. Source material: blood. The receptor was isolated from a boy aged 5-17 years in good health. The CDR3 protein: CAISVGSTDTQYF. The sequenced DNA is TGTGCCATTTCGGTTGGTAGCACAGATACGCAGTATTTT.